This T cell receptor beta chain was sequenced for a study of shared clonotypes between healthy human individuals. The study, taken as a whole, reports: At large depth, rarefaction still showed sorted-subset sequencing to be incomplete. It was anticipated that sequencing depth would influence how many clonotypes donors shared.

Details on this clone: The antigen remains unidentified.

Only in-frame clones appear in the TCRdb table, and some are missing; sequencing was by immunoSEQ multiplex PCR. The profile shows about 2.1 million clones, just over 90% of them singletons. Naive CD8 cells lacked CD45RO, underwent positive selection for CCR7 and left out terminally differentiated effector memory CD45RA+ cells. The germline V gene has CDR1 LGHNA and CDR2 YSLEER. V dropped 0 bases and J dropped 8 bases, with 11 bases sitting between them. The CDR3 runs to 14 residues. This TCR came from a man aged 18 to 30 in good health. Some clones in this sample may be carry-over from other donors' samples. Sequenced input: naive CD8+ T cells from PBMCs. The V and J genes are TRBV4-3 and TRBJ2-1; D call uncertain. The DNA of the CDR3 is TGCGCCAGCAGCCAAGAAAGGATCGGGTATGAGCAGTTCTTC. Residues: CASSQERIGYEQFF.